Detailed here is one TCR beta chain. What it binds is not known. These data come from a study of memory CD4+ T cells and cytomegalovirus serostatus. Study as a whole: This sample comes from healthy Belgian adults, under 10 CMV seropositive, around 26 seronegative.

The V gene lost 4 bases and the J gene lost 7 bases, with 13 bases spanning the gap. Per the germline V gene, CDR1 is KGHSH and CDR2 is LQKENI. The CDR3 covers 14 residues. The study, taken as a whole, reports: Of 150 to 200 reported CMV TCRbeta sequences, roughly 67 were found in memory CD4+ repertoires.

The sort gate was single viable CD3+CD4+CD8-CD45RO+ cells for memory CD4+ T cells. After thawing, CD4+ T cells were positively selected. Method: immunoSEQ multiplex PCR; TCRdb's copy keeps in-frame clones and lacks some. Of some 56,000 clones in the sample, 82% were seen once. Sequencing was performed on memory CD4+ T cells from blood. The chain joins TRBV18 to TRBJ1-4; no definite D call. The TCR originated in an adult in good health and CMV-seronegative. CDR3 coding DNA: TGTGCCAGCTCACTACAGAGAATTGGTGAAAAACTGTTTTTT. This translates into CASSLQRIGEKLFF.